This T cell receptor (beta chain) was captured in a study of blood T cell repertoires in COVID-19. At the level of the study: COVID-19 samples collected from the United States, Italy and Spain covered acute and convalescent phases. Sample material is recorded as cDNA or gDNA derived from T cells, B-cell-depleted T cells, or PBMCs.

Trimming left V 0 bases short and J 8 bases short, with 17 bases between. Germline CDR1 SGHDT, CDR2 YYEEEE. This CDR3 spans 16 amino acids. As originally analysed: For nucleated cells, counts were estimated from reference gene primer amplification. Method: immunoSEQ multiplex PCR; TCRdb's copy keeps in-frame clones and lacks some. V and J calls plus clone size are reproduced from that table; the DNA served to infer D and trimming. The sample gives 350,000 to 550,000 clones, 70% to 90% of which show up once; almost 2% is in the top ten. Input material: PBMCs or T cells enriched from blood (not recorded which). The chain couples TRBV5-6 to TRBJ1-4; unclear D gene. The TCR originated in a woman aged 18 to 35 with acute COVID-19. The CDR3 DNA reads as TGTGCCAGCAGCTTGGGTGCACCCACGCGCGGCGAAAAACTGTTTTTT. Its protein is CASSLGAPTRGEKLFF.